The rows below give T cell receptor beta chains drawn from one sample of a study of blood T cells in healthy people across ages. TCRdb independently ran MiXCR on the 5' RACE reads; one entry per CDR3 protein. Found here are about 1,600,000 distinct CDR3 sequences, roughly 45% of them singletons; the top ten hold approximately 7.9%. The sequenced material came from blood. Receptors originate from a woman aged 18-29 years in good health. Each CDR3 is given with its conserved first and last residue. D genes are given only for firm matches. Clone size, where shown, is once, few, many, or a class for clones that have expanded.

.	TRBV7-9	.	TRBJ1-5	CASRGPMPQHF	TGTGCCAGCAGGGGACCAATGCCCCAGCATTTT
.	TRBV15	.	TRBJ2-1	CATSLDPVTGSYNEQFF	TGTGCCACCAGCCTCGACCCGGTTACGGGCTCCTACAATGAGCAGTTCTTC
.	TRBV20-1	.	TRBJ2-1	CSALTRREQFF	TGCAGTGCTCTAACCCGCCGGGAGCAGTTCTTC
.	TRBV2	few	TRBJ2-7	CASRTFSYEQYF	TGTGCCAGCAGGACTTTCTCCTACGAGCAGTACTTC
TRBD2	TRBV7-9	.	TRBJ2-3	CASSPPRVAGGQDTQYF	TGTGCCAGCAGCCCCCCTCGTGTAGCGGGAGGGCAGGATACGCAGTATTTT
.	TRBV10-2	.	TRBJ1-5	CASSESAGLRGHF	TGCGCCAGCAGTGAGTCGGCGGGGCTCAGGGGGCATTTT
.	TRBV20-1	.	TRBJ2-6	CSAPHNSGANALTF	TGCAGTGCCCCCCATAACTCTGGGGCCAACGCCCTGACTTTC
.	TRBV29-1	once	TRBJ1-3	CSAGARGNTIYF	TGCAGCGCCGGTGCGAGGGGAAACACCATATATTTT
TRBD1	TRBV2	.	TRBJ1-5	CASSLDRVDQPQHF	TGTGCCAGCAGCTTGGACAGGGTCGATCAGCCCCAGCATTTT
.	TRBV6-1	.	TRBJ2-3	CASSEVGGGLSTDTQYF	TGTGCCAGCAGTGAAGTGGGCGGGGGCCTTAGCACAGATACGCAGTATTTT
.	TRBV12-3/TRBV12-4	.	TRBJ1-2	CASRQWGSGYGYTF	TGTGCCAGCAGACAGTGGGGCAGTGGCTATGGCTACACCTTC
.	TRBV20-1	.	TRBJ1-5	CSAPVGSNQPQHF	TGCAGTGCCCCTGTTGGGAGCAATCAGCCCCAGCATTTT
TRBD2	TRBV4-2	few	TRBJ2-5	CASSQEGAGDETQYF	TGTGCCAGCAGCCAAGAGGGTGCGGGAGACGAGACCCAGTACTTC
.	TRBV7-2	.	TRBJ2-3	CASSLDSTGRETDTQYF	TGTGCCAGCAGCTTAGATTCGACTGGCAGGGAAACAGATACGCAGTATTTT
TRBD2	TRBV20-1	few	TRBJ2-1	CSARSRGGYVEQFF	TGCAGTGCCAGGTCCCGGGGGGGGTATGTCGAGCAGTTCTTC
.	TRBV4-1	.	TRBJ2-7	CASSQDLRTINEQYF	TGCGCCAGCAGCCAAGATCTTAGGACAATCAACGAGCAGTACTTC
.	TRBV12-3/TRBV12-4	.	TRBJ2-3	CASTFRDAADTQYF	TGTGCCAGCACCTTTCGCGACGCGGCAGATACGCAGTATTTT
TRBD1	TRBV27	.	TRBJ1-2	CASSLLGQASRGYGYTF	TGTGCCAGCAGTTTATTGGGACAGGCGTCGAGAGGCTATGGCTACACCTTC
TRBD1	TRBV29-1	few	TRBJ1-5	CSVAQGVDQPQHF	TGCAGCGTTGCCCAGGGGGTTGACCAGCCCCAGCATTTT
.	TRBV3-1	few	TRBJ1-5	CASSQDNSLGQPQHF	TGTGCCAGCAGCCAAGATAACAGCCTTGGACAGCCCCAGCATTTT
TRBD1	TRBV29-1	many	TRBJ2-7	CSTLGQTYEQYF	TGCAGCACATTGGGACAGACCTACGAGCAGTACTTC
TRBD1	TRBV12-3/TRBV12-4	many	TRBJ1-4	CASSRQGGEKLFF	TGTGCCAGCAGTAGACAGGGAGGTGAAAAACTGTTTTTT
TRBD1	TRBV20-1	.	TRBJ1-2	CSASTGVSYGYTF	TGCAGTGCTAGCACAGGGGTCAGCTATGGCTACACCTTC
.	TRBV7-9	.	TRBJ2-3	CASSLAVSSDTQYF	TGTGCCAGCAGCTTAGCCGTAAGTTCAGATACGCAGTATTTT
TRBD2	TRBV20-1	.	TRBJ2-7	CSARDATSGRDEQYF	TGCAGTGCTAGAGACGCCACTAGCGGGAGGGACGAGCAGTACTTC
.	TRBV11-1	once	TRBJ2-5	CASSWGGGSETQYF	TGTGCCAGCAGCTGGGGCGGCGGGTCGGAGACCCAGTACTTC
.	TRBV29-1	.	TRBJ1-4	CSVGTGTNEKLFF	TGCAGCGTGGGGACGGGAACTAATGAAAAACTGTTTTTT
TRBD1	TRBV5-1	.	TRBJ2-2	CASSWGTALNTGELFF	TGCGCCAGCAGCTGGGGGACAGCACTGAACACCGGGGAGCTGTTTTTT
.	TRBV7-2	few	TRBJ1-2	CASSLVETYGYTF	TGTGCCAGCAGCTTAGTCGAGACCTATGGCTACACCTTC